This is a list of T cell receptor beta chains from one sample in a study of PD-L1 blockade in urothelial cancer. Here immunoSEQ multiplex PCR was the method, and the copy in TCRdb shows in-frame clones only, minus some. The data show 65,000 to 80,000 clones, around 84% seen once. The specimen comprised PBMCs, sampled around atezolizumab (anti-PD-L1) treatment. These receptors all stem from a man between 70 and 80 years old with urothelial cancer. Both conserved end residues are part of each CDR3. A D gene is named only where the DNA matches it firmly. A row's size may be missing; if present it is once, few, many or a size class.

cdr3_nt | cdr3_aa | j_call | clone_size | v_call | d_call
TGTGCCAGCTCACCACCCACAGGATGGAACACTGAAGCTTTCTTT | CASSPPTGWNTEAFF | TRBJ1-1 | once | TRBV18 | .
TGTGCCAGCAGCACTCGACAGGGGGTGCGCGAGCAGTACTTC | CASSTRQGVREQYF | TRBJ2-7 | . | TRBV11-2 | TRBD1
TGTGCCAGCAGCTTAGTAGGAGAGGCCCAGTACTTC | CASSLVGEAQYF | TRBJ2-5 | . | TRBV7-9 | .
TGTGCCAGCAGCTTAGGCGGGAGCAAGGATACGCAGTATTTT | CASSLGGSKDTQYF | TRBJ2-3 | . | TRBV7-3 | TRBD2
TGTGCCAGCAGGGCAGGGTCCCTTGCAACTAATGAAAAACTGTTTTTT | CASRAGSLATNEKLFF | TRBJ1-4 | . | TRBV2 | .
TGCGCCAGCAGTGACCACAGGGAATTCATCGGGGAGCTGTTTTTT | CASSDHREFIGELFF | TRBJ2-2 | once | TRBV10-1 | .
TGTGCCAGCGAGGGGACTAGCGCTAATGAGCAGTTCTTC | CASEGTSANEQFF | TRBJ2-1 | . | TRBV28 | TRBD2
TGTGCCAGCAACGCGGGGGGCTTTAACTATGGCTACACCTTC | CASNAGGFNYGYTF | TRBJ1-2 | . | TRBV5-4 | .
TGTGCCAGAAGCTTGACGAGGCGGAGGGAGACCCAGTACTTC | CARSLTRRRETQYF | TRBJ2-5 | . | TRBV5-3 | .
TGTGCCAGCCAGGGGTCCGGGGCCAACGTCCTGACTTTC | CASQGSGANVLTF | TRBJ2-6 | . | TRBV6-6 | .
TGCAGCGTTGTTCGGGGGATGGAGACCCAGTACTTC | CSVVRGMETQYF | TRBJ2-5 | . | TRBV29-1 | .
TGTGCCAGTAGTATAGTAGCCGGACTAGCGGGTTACAATGAGCAGTTCTTC | CASSIVAGLAGYNEQFF | TRBJ2-1 | few | TRBV19 | TRBD2
TGTGCCAGCAGCTCAGGGTCTGGAAACACCATATATTTT | CASSSGSGNTIYF | TRBJ1-3 | once | TRBV7-9 | .
TGCGCCAGCAGCCAAAGTGTAGACAGGGGGCCTTACGAGCAGTACTTC | CASSQSVDRGPYEQYF | TRBJ2-7 | . | TRBV4-1 | TRBD1
TGTGCCAGTCGTTCGGACAGGGAGAATCAGCCCCAGCATTTT | CASRSDRENQPQHF | TRBJ1-5 | . | TRBV28 | TRBD1
TGTGCCAGCAGGACATACACTGAAGCTTTCTTT | CASRTYTEAFF | TRBJ1-1 | few | TRBV27 | .
TGTGCCAGCTCACCAGGAACGGGAGCTTATGGCTACACCTTC | CASSPGTGAYGYTF | TRBJ1-2 | . | TRBV18 | .
TGTGCCTGGAAACCCCCGGGGAGGGATACGCAGTATTTT | CAWKPPGRDTQYF | TRBJ2-3 | . | TRBV30 | .
TGCGCCAGCAGCCCCATGGGGACTAGGGACACCGGGGAGCTGTTTTTT | CASSPMGTRDTGELFF | TRBJ2-2 | . | TRBV4-1 | TRBD2
TGTGCCAGCAGCCTTGGCAGTGGAGTTCTGGTTTCCTACAATGAGCAGTTCTTC | CASSLGSGVLVSYNEQFF | TRBJ2-1 | few | TRBV9 | .
TGCGCCAGCAGCTTGGAGGGGGACAAAAATAAGGTCCTGACTTTC | CASSLEGDKNKVLTF | TRBJ2-6 | . | TRBV5-1 | .
TGTGCCAGCAGGTCAGGGGTTGGCTATGGCTACACCTTC | CASRSGVGYGYTF | TRBJ1-2 | . | TRBV28 | .
TGTGCCAGCAGCTTAGGTCCGGGGGGCTATGGCTACACCTTC | CASSLGPGGYGYTF | TRBJ1-2 | . | TRBV7-8 | .
TGTGCCAGCAGTTACTCGCAAAACAGATTTAACACTGAAGCTTTCTTT | CASSYSQNRFNTEAFF | TRBJ1-1 | . | TRBV6-6 | .
TGTGCCAGCAGCTTAGTCCCTAGCGGGAGGGCCGGTGGACAAGATACGCAGTATTTT | CASSLVPSGRAGGQDTQYF | TRBJ2-3 | . | TRBV7-6 | TRBD2
TGTGCCAGTAGTATCTTAGGCAATCAGCCCCAGCATTTT | CASSILGNQPQHF | TRBJ1-5 | . | TRBV19 | .
TGTGCCAGCAGCAAAATGGGCCCAGGGGGGTTTTACGAGCAGTACTTC | CASSKMGPGGFYEQYF | TRBJ2-7 | . | TRBV21-1 | .
TGTGCCAGCAGGGAGGGGACTAGCGGGAGGGAAGAGACCCAGTACTTC | CASREGTSGREETQYF | TRBJ2-5 | . | TRBV2 | TRBD2
TGTGCCAGCAGCTCTGATCTGTGGGCTAGCGGTCTCCACAATGAGCAGTTCTTC | CASSSDLWASGLHNEQFF | TRBJ2-1 | . | TRBV28 | TRBD2
TGCAGCGTTGGTCCGAGCTCCTACAATGAGCAGTTCTTC | CSVGPSSYNEQFF | TRBJ2-1 | few | TRBV29-1 | .
TGTGCCAGCAGCTTGGTCCTCACAGATACGCAGTATTTT | CASSLVLTDTQYF | TRBJ2-3 | . | TRBV5-6 | .
TGTGCCAGCAGCTTAGATGTGGCAGGGGAGACTGAAGCTTTCTTT | CASSLDVAGETEAFF | TRBJ1-1 | few | TRBV11-2 | .
TGTGCCAGCAGCTTAGTTAGGTTGGGACTCAGGACCTACAATGAGCAGTTCTTC | CASSLVRLGLRTYNEQFF | TRBJ2-1 | . | TRBV7-9 | .
TGTGCCAGTAGTATCCGAGGGACTAGCGGGATTAGAGGAGAGACCCAGTACTTC | CASSIRGTSGIRGETQYF | TRBJ2-5 | few | TRBV19 | TRBD2
TGTGCCAGCAGTTTCTACCCGTTATCCTCTGGAAACACCATATATTTT | CASSFYPLSSGNTIYF | TRBJ1-3 | few | TRBV27 | .
TGTGCCAGCAGCGTAGGATTCATGGTTGGTACAGGGAATGAAAAACTGTTTTTT | CASSVGFMVGTGNEKLFF | TRBJ1-4 | few | TRBV9 | .
TGCGCCAGCAGCCTGGAAGGAGGAAAGACCCAGTACTTC | CASSLEGGKTQYF | TRBJ2-5 | . | TRBV5-1 | .
TGCGCCAGCAGCTTGGGCCTAGCGGGCACCGGGGAGCTGTTTTTT | CASSLGLAGTGELFF | TRBJ2-2 | . | TRBV5-1 | TRBD2
TGTGCCAGCAGCCAAATCGGTGTGCAGTTCTTC | CASSQIGVQFF | TRBJ2-1 | . | TRBV6-5 | .
TGTGCCAGCAGTTCCATAGCGGGAGATGAGCAGTTCTTC | CASSSIAGDEQFF | TRBJ2-1 | once | TRBV6-5 | TRBD2
TGCGCCAGCAGCTTGGATGACAGGGAGACTGGCTACACCTTC | CASSLDDRETGYTF | TRBJ1-2 | . | TRBV5-1 | TRBD1
TGTGCCAGCAGACCTAGGACAGGGACTCAGCCCCAGCATTTT | CASRPRTGTQPQHF | TRBJ1-5 | . | TRBV6-1 | TRBD1
TGCAGCGTTCGAGCGGCCACAGATACGCAGTATTTT | CSVRAATDTQYF | TRBJ2-3 | few | TRBV29-1 | .
TGTGCCAGCAGACAAGGGACAGGGGGCTTCTATGGCTACACCTTC | CASRQGTGGFYGYTF | TRBJ1-2 | . | TRBV7-8 | TRBD1
TGTGCCAGCAGCTTAGGAGAGGGTCCAACCTACGAGCAGTACTTC | CASSLGEGPTYEQYF | TRBJ2-7 | . | TRBV11-2 | .
TGTGCCAGCACCACTAGTGGGAGTTCGGGGATCGCCTACGAGCAGTACTTC | CASTTSGSSGIAYEQYF | TRBJ2-7 | . | TRBV13 | .
TGTGCCAGCAGGCAAACAGGGGCAGGAGGAAACACCATATATTTT | CASRQTGAGGNTIYF | TRBJ1-3 | . | TRBV25-1 | TRBD1